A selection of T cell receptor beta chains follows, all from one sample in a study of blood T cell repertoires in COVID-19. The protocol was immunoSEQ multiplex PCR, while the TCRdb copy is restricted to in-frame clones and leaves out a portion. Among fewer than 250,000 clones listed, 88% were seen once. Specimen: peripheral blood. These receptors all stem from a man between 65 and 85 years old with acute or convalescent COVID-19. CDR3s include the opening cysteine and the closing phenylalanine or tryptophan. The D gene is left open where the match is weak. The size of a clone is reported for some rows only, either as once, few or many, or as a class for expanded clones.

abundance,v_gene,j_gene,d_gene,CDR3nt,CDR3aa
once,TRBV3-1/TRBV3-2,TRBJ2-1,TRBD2,TGTGCCAGCAGCCCGTGGACTAGCGGGAGCCACAATGAGCAGTTCTTC,CASSPWTSGSHNEQFF
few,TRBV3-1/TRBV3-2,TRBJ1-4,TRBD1,TGTGCCAGCAAAGCCGGGACAGCAAATGAAAAACTGTTTTTT,CASKAGTANEKLFF
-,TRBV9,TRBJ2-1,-,TGTGCCAGCAGCGTAGGGGTGTCGCGGAACTACAATGAGCAGTTCTTC,CASSVGVSRNYNEQFF
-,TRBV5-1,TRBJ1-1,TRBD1,TGCGCCAGCAGCGCCGGGGGACAGGGAAAAGCTTTCTTT,CASSAGGQGKAFF
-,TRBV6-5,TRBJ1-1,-,TGTGCCAGCTTCTTACGGGGTGGTAGTAACACTGAAGCTTTCTTT,CASFLRGGSNTEAFF
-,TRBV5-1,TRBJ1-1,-,TGCGCCAGCAGCGCATACAGGGCGAACACTGAAGCTTTCTTT,CASSAYRANTEAFF
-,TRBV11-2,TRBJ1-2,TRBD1,TGTGCCAGCAGCCCGCGGACAGGGGGAGGGGTCTATGGCTACACCTTC,CASSPRTGGGVYGYTF
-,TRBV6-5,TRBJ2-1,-,TGTGCCACCAAGCGGAAGCTTCACAATGAGCAGTTCTTC,CATKRKLHNEQFF
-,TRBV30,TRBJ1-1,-,TGTGCCTGGAAAGCATCTATGAACACTGAAGCTTTCTTT,CAWKASMNTEAFF
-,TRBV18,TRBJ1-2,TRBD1,TGTGCCAGCTCACCACGACAGGGAGACACCTATGGCTACACCTTC,CASSPRQGDTYGYTF
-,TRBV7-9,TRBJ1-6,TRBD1,TGTGCCAGCAGCTCCCTATTGGGACAGATTAATTCACCCCTCCACTTT,CASSSLLGQINSPLHF
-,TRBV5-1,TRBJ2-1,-,TGCGCCAGCAGCTTGGCCTCTACGGGGGAGCAGTTCTTC,CASSLASTGEQFF
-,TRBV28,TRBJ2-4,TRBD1,TGTGCCAGCAGTTTGGGACAGGTCAACCATCAGTACTTC,CASSLGQVNHQYF
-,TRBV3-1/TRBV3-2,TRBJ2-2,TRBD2,TGTGCCAGCAGCCAGGGGACTAGCGGGGGGAACACCGGGGAGCTGTTTTTT,CASSQGTSGGNTGELFF
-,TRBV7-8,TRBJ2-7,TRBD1,TGTGCCAGCAGCCCTAGGGGGGCAGGGGGCAGCGAGCAGTACTTC,CASSPRGAGGSEQYF
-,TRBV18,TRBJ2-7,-,TGTGCCAGCTCACCACTGTACAGGGAAGACGAGCAGTACTTC,CASSPLYREDEQYF
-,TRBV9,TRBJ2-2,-,TGTGCCAGCAGCGTAGCGGACACCCCGAACACCGGGGAGCTGTTTTTT,CASSVADTPNTGELFF
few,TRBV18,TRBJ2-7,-,TGTGCCAGCTCGTATCCCCGGGGCGAGCAGTACTTC,CASSYPRGEQYF
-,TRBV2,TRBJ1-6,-,TGTGCCAGCAAGCAACAGGAGGGCAATTCACCCCTCCACTTT,CASKQQEGNSPLHF
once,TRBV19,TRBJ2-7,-,TGTGCCAGTAAGGTAGAGGCGGGCCGGGGGGAGCAGTACTTC,CASKVEAGRGEQYF
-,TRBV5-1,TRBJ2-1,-,TGCGCCAGCAGCTTGTCGCCGACCTCAAGGAGTGAGCAGTTCTTC,CASSLSPTSRSEQFF
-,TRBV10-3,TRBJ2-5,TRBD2,TGTGCCATCAGTGAGTCGGTTCTAGCGGGAGCAGAGACCCAGTACTTC,CAISESVLAGAETQYF
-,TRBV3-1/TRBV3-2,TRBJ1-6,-,TGTGCCAGCAGCCCGCTACCCGGGAATTCACCCCTCCACTTT,CASSPLPGNSPLHF
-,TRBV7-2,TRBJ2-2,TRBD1,TGTGCCAGCAGCTTGCGGACAGGGGGTTACACCGGGGAGCTGTTTTTT,CASSLRTGGYTGELFF
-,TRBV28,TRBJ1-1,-,TGTGCCAGCAGTTTAACAGGGTCTGGCGAAGCTTTCTTT,CASSLTGSGEAFF
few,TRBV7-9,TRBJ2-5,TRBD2,TGTGCCAGCAGCATACGGACTAGCGGGAGGGGAGAGACCCAGTACTTC,CASSIRTSGRGETQYF
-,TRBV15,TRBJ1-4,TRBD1,TGTGCCACCAGCAGAGATAACCGACAGGGGGAAAAACTGTTTTTT,CATSRDNRQGEKLFF
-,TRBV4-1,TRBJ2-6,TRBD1,TGCGCCAGCAGCTACCGGGACAGCTTCTCTGGGGCCAACGTCCTGACTTTC,CASSYRDSFSGANVLTF
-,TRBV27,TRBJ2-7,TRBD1,TGTGCCAGCAGTTTATTGTGGGACAGGGCCTACGAGCAGTACTTC,CASSLLWDRAYEQYF
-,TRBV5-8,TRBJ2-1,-,TGTGCCAGCAGCTTGTGGGAGAATGAGCAGTTCTTC,CASSLWENEQFF